This T cell receptor (beta chain) was observed in a study of blood T cell repertoires in COVID-19. Study context: The study drew acute and convalescent COVID-19 samples from the United States, Italy and Spain.

Clones were sequenced by immunoSEQ multiplex PCR, and TCRdb holds only the in-frame ones, with some missing. The repertoire holds 200,000 to 250,000 clones, with 75% to 85% as singletons. In this sample, this clone turned up a few times. Looked up from germline, CDR1 is SGHTA and CDR2 is FQGTGA. The V and J ends lost 5 bases and 3 bases respectively, with 12 bases between them. This CDR3 region has 14 residues. The sequence was collected from a man aged 25 to 40 with acute COVID-19. What was sequenced was PBMCs or T cells enriched from blood (not recorded which). The chain recombines TRBV7-3 with TRBJ2-3, with D perhaps matching TRBD1 (5 bases). In nucleotides, the CDR3 is TGTGCCAGCAGCCCAGACAGAACTACAGATACGCAGTATTTT. Protein product: CASSPDRTTDTQYF.